This T cell receptor beta chain was observed in a study of beta chain features in type 1 diabetes. Whole-study results and caveats: In the patient group, naive, central memory and Treg TCRB repertoires seemed more alike than in the healthy donor group. A cDNA-based sequencing approach could over-represent cells with high TCR expression. TCRB CDR3 length was moderately but significantly reduced in all four CD4+ subsets of Type 1 diabetes patients.

Comments on this clone: Its antigen remains unknown.

Expressed TCRB transcripts were sequenced after all isolated RNA was converted to cDNA. The assay was immunoSEQ multiplex PCR, and TCRdb's table has in-frame clones only and misses some. The sample records fewer than 110,000 clones, 28% being singletons. Naive, central memory, regulatory and stem cell-like memory cells within the CD4+ compartment were sorted using CD45RO/CCR7/CD25/CD127/CD95/CD27. This clonotype was obtained from a woman under 30 with type 1 diabetes. The sample consisted of central memory CD4+ T cells from blood.

The CDR3 sequence is CASSYPGGETQYF. The CDR3 coding sequence is TGTGCCAGCAGTTACCCGGGGGGAGAGACCCAGTACTTC. The rearrangement links TRBV6-5 to TRBJ2-5; TRBD2 agrees at 7 bases. Germline lookup yields CDR1 MNHEY and CDR2 SVGAGI. The CDR3 contains 13 residues. J lost 4 bases, V lost 2 bases, and 1 base had no gene match.